This passage covers 3 T cell receptor beta chains from one sample sequenced in a study of blood T cell repertoires in COVID-19 (TCRdb year 2020). The library was produced with the immunoSEQ multiplex PCR assay. The table was pulled from immuneACCESS by TCRdb, which kept in-frame rearrangements only. Such tables lose some clones; where checked, under half of the loss comes from unresolved V genes, and the rest has no known cause. This sample lists approximately 140,000 clones; around 84% were detected once. 2.4% of the sample comes from the top ten. Sequencing input: PBMCs or T cells enriched from blood (not recorded which). These receptors all come from a man aged 35 to 55 with acute COVID-19.

The V and J genes are TRBV7-2 and TRBJ1-4; D remains unclear. Germline CDR1 and CDR2: SGHTA and FQGNSA. Between the trimmed V and J ends, which lost 0 bases and 7 bases, there was a span of 12 bases. The CDR3 length is 15 residues. The DNA of the CDR3 is TGTGCCAGCAGCTTAGCGGCTTGGGCCAGTGAAAAACTGTTTTTT. This translates into CASSLAAWASEKLFF.

The V call is TRBV13, the J call TRBJ2-3, with TRBD2 matching over 10 bases. Germline loops: CDR1 PRHDT, CDR2 FYEKMQ (reference sequence). There are 15 residues in the CDR3. The V and J ends lost 0 bases and 6 bases, in that order; junction bases with no gene match: 3. CDR3 in amino acids: CASSLGAGGPDTQYF. CDR3 coding DNA: TGTGCCAGCAGCTTAGGAGCGGGGGGGCCGGATACGCAGTATTTT.

This chain connects TRBV19 to TRBJ1-3; no firm D call. The CDR3 length is 15 residues. Germline-derived CDR1 and CDR2 are LNHDA and SQIVND (reference sequence). V was shortened by 0 bases and J by 0 bases, with 6 bases between the two germline ends. The CDR3 loop is CASSIERGSGNTIYF. CDR3 sequence (DNA): TGTGCCAGTAGTATAGAACGCGGCTCTGGAAACACCATATATTTT.